These 29 T cell receptor beta chains originate from one sample sequenced in a study of cytomegalovirus exposure and HLA in healthy donors. The PCR employed 60 Vbeta primers together with 13 Jbeta primers. Profiling relied on immunoSEQ multiplex PCR, and the TCRdb table lists in-frame clones only, not all of them. The data show 95,000 to 100,000 clones, with less than 80% seen just once and about 2% held by the top ten. Sequencing was performed on PBMCs. These receptors were obtained from a man aged 35 to 55 in good health and CMV-seronegative.

The chain has TRBV18 and TRBJ1-1; 7 bases agree with TRBD1. The germline gives CDR1 KGHSH, CDR2 LQKENI. The ends lost 3 bases at V and 5 bases at J; junction bases unmatched: 9. CDR3 length: 15 amino acids. This CDR3 is CASSPIRDSGTEAFF. In nucleotides, the CDR3 is TGTGCCAGCTCACCTATCAGGGACAGTGGAACTGAAGCTTTCTTT.

This chain links TRBV7-2 with TRBJ2-3, with 8 nucleotides matching TRBD2. V was clipped by 3 bases and J by 6 bases; unmatched bases: 8. CDR3 length: 15 amino acids. Germline lookup yields CDR1 SGHTA and CDR2 FQGNSA. The CDR3, as DNA: TGTGCCAGCAGCTTTAGCGGGGACCGTGCCGATACGCAGTATTTT. Its protein product is CASSFSGDRADTQYF. The full variable domain, with the rest looked up from reference TRBV7-2 and TRBJ2-3, is GAGVSQSPSNKVTEKGKDVELRCDPISGHTALYWYRQSLGQGLEFLIYFQGNSAPDKSGLPSDRFSAERTGGSVSTLTIQRTQQEDSAVYLCASSFSGDRADTQYFGPGTRLTVL.

This sequence joins TRBV10-2 and TRBJ2-1; 8 bases are a match to TRBD2. V gave up 6 bases and J gave up 10 bases; unmatched junction bases: 11. This CDR3 spans 14 amino acids. Germline CDR1 and CDR2: WSHSY and SAAADI. CDR3 nucleotides: TGCGCCAGCAGAAAAGCGGGAGAATCAGCCGAGCAGTTCTTC. Amino acids: CASRKAGESAEQFF.

The chain carries TRBV5-4 and TRBJ1-1, with TRBD1 matching 10 bases. Losses at the gene ends were 6 bases for V and 6 bases for J; bases not matched to a gene: 8. The CDR3 is 14 amino acids. Germline CDR1 is SGHNT and CDR2 is YYREEE (reference sequence). The CDR3 DNA reads as TGTGCCAGCATCGCCGGGACAGGGGTCGCTGAAGCTTTCTTT. As protein: CASIAGTGVAEAFF.

The rearrangement uses TRBV30 and TRBJ2-7; TRBD1 aligns across 7 bases. CDR1 and CDR2 from the germline V gene are GTSNPN and SVGIG (reference sequence). Trimming took 5 bases from V and 2 from J; bases not matched to a gene: 3. The CDR3 length is 12 residues. The CDR3 spells CAWQGQPYEQYF. CDR3 sequence (DNA): TGTGCCTGGCAGGGACAGCCCTACGAGCAGTACTTC.

This chain joins TRBV10-3 and TRBJ2-3, with TRBD2 matching over 7 bases. Germline assignment: CDR1 ENHRY and CDR2 SYGVKD. The CDR3 is made up of 15 amino acids. V gave up 4 bases and J gave up 2 bases; unmatched junction bases: 6. The CDR3 spells CAISASSGSTDTQYF. The DNA for the CDR3 is TGTGCCATCAGTGCGTCTAGCGGCTCCACAGATACGCAGTATTTT.

Note on this clone: An end of the junction does not agree with germline; a read error may underlie this. The chain is built from TRBV7-9 and TRBJ1-1; TRBD1 matches at 8 bases. The germline V gene has CDR1 SEHNR and CDR2 FQNEAQ (reference sequence). This CDR3 spans 15 amino acids. CDR3: CSSSISTGVNTEAFF. Here the CDR3 DNA reads TGTTCCAGCAGCATATCGACAGGGGTTAACACTGAAGCTTTCTTT.

The chain has TRBV7-8 and TRBJ1-1, with a weak D call TRBD1 (5 bases). The CDR3 extends over 15 amino acids. Germline-derived CDR1 and CDR2 are SGHVS and FQNEAQ. V lost 2 bases, J lost 1 base, and 11 bases lay in between. This CDR3 reads CASSLNQGPNTEAFF. DNA of the CDR3: TGTGCCAGCAGCTTAAATCAGGGCCCGAACACTGAAGCTTTCTTT. Using reference TRBV7-8 and TRBJ1-1 for the parts outside the CDR3, the full variable domain is GAGVSQSPRYKVAKRGQDVALRCDPISGHVSLFWYQQALGQGPEFLTYFQNEAQLDKSGLPSDRFFAERPEGSVSTLKIQRTQQEDSAVYLCASSLNQGPNTEAFFGQGTRLTVV.

The chain has TRBV6-5 and TRBJ2-7; D may be TRBD1 (6 bases). The germline V gene has CDR1 MNHEY and CDR2 SVGAGI. V shed 6 bases and J shed 5 bases, with 11 bases lying between them. The CDR3 totals 12 residues. The CDR3 region has the DNA TGTGCCAGCAGGTCAGGGGCCCACGAGCAGTACTTC. It specifies CASRSGAHEQYF.

Comment on this clone: The junction departs from the called germline gene at one end, perhaps through a read error. The CDR3 region has the DNA TGTTCCAGCAGCCCCCCCGGGTCGAGCTCCTATAATTCACCCCTCCACTTT. As protein: CSSSPPGSSSYNSPLHF. V gene TRBV7-9 combines with J gene TRBJ1-6, with D unresolved. The CDR3 totals 17 residues. Per the germline V gene, CDR1 is SEHNR and CDR2 is FQNEAQ (reference sequence). Full variable domain (outside the CDR3, taken from reference TRBV7-9 and TRBJ1-6): DTGVSQNPRHKITKRGQNVTFRCDPISEHNRLYWYRQTLGQGPEFLTYFQNEAQLEKSRLLSDRFSAERPKGSFSTLEIQRTEQGDSAMYLCSSSPPGSSSYNSPLHFGNGTRLTVT.

This clone has a handful of counts. This sequence joins TRBV2 and TRBJ2-7, with TRBD2 matching over 8 bases. The CDR3 is 15 residues long. Trimming took 6 bases from V and 5 from J; bases not matched to a gene: 12. Germline CDR1 reads SNHLY; CDR2 reads FYNNEI. The DNA for the CDR3 is TGTGCCAGCAGAAGAGCGAGCGGGGGATTGGACGAGCAGTACTTC. This gives the protein CASRRASGGLDEQYF.

This chain links TRBV10-1 with TRBJ2-7; TRBD1 is a possible D gene (8 bases). This CDR3 region has 14 residues. Germline CDR1 reads WNHNN; CDR2 reads SYGVQD (reference sequence). Trimming took 2 bases from V and 5 from J, leaving 13 bases between them. CDR3 region: CASSEHRGGHEQYF. The CDR3 nucleotides read TGCGCCAGCAGTGAGCACAGGGGGGGACACGAGCAGTACTTC.

V usage is TRBV14 and J usage is TRBJ2-5, with a possible D match to TRBD2 (5 bases). CDR1 SGHDN and CDR2 FVKESK come from the germline V gene. V lost 3 bases to trimming and J lost 7 bases, with 9 bases between them. This CDR3 spans 12 amino acids. For the CDR3, the DNA is TGTGCCAGCAGCCACCGTGGAGGGACCCAGTACTTC. This gives the protein CASSHRGGTQYF.

V and J are TRBV28 and TRBJ1-5, with unresolved D. Trimming pared 2 bases from V and 5 bases from J, leaving 10 bases between. This CDR3 contains 14 residues. Germline CDR1 MDHEN, CDR2 SYDVKM. The CDR3 protein is CASSLRTLDQPQHF. In DNA form, the CDR3 reads TGTGCCAGCAGTTTACGGACTTTGGATCAGCCCCAGCATTTT.

The chain is built from TRBV7-9 and TRBJ1-6, with 7 bases identical to TRBD1. CDR3 length: 15 amino acids. Germline V lookup: CDR1 SEHNR, CDR2 FQNEAQ (reference sequence). Trimming took 5 bases from V and 7 from J; bases not matched to a gene: 8. The CDR3 spells CASSRPTGANSPLHF. The CDR3 DNA reads TGTGCCAGCAGCCGACCAACAGGGGCAAATTCACCCCTCCACTTT.

In regard to this clone: In the same sample, other DNA sequences code for this CDR3. The rearrangement uses TRBV5-1 and TRBJ2-5; D is unresolved. The V gene lost 0 bases and the J gene lost 2 bases, with 8 bases spanning the gap. The CDR3 covers 14 residues. From germline, CDR1 is SGHRS and CDR2 YFSETQ. The CDR3 sequence: CASSLAGGQETQYF. Here the CDR3 DNA reads TGCGCCAGCAGCTTGGCCGGCGGACAAGAGACCCAGTACTTC. Drawing the rest from reference TRBV5-1 and TRBJ2-5, the complete variable domain is KAGVTQTPRYLIKTRGQQVTLSCSPISGHRSVSWYQQTPGQGLQFLFEYFSETQRNKGNFPGRFSGRQFSNSRSEMNVSTLELGDSALYLCASSLAGGQETQYFGPGTRLLVL.

The chain has TRBV19 and TRBJ2-5; 8 nucleotides agree with TRBD1. The end of the DNA fits TRBJ2-7 better, so the J call may be wrong. The CDR3 is 15 amino acids. Germline CDR1 LNHDA, CDR2 SQIVND (reference sequence). CDR3 amino acids: CASSPGRGLTYEQYF. DNA of the CDR3: TGTGCCAGTAGCCCTGGCAGGGGGCTTACCTACGAGCAGTACTTC.

V and J are TRBV9 and TRBJ2-3; 7 nucleotides line up with TRBD2. J gave up 0 bases and V 0 bases, and 7 bases lay outside the gene matches. The germline V gene has CDR1 SGDLS and CDR2 YYNGEE. The CDR3 totals 17 residues. The DNA for the CDR3 is TGTGCCAGCAGCGTAGGCACCCTTAGCGGGAGCACAGATACGCAGTATTTT. As protein: CASSVGTLSGSTDTQYF.

The rearrangement joins TRBV6-1 to TRBJ2-2, with 7 bases aligning to TRBD2. Per the germline V gene, CDR1 is MNHNS and CDR2 is SASEGT. With V trimmed by 6 bases and J by 5 bases, 6 bases remained unmatched. This CDR3 is 14 amino acids long. CDR3 coding DNA: TGTGCCAGCAGGGACGGGGGGATAACCGGGGAGCTGTTTTTT. It translates to CASRDGGITGELFF.

This chain uses TRBV7-9 with TRBJ2-1; D might be TRBD1 (5 bases). Per germline, CDR1 SEHNR and CDR2 FQNEAQ (reference sequence). Trimming left V 2 bases short and J 5 bases short, with 13 bases between. The length of the CDR3 is 15 residues. This CDR3 is CASSLTGFGNNEQFF. CDR3 nucleotides: TGTGCCAGCAGCTTAACAGGTTTTGGGAACAATGAGCAGTTCTTC.

This sequence joins TRBV4-3 and TRBJ1-1; D remains unclear. Germline V gene data show CDR1 as LGHNA and CDR2 as YSLEER. V was shortened by 4 bases and J by 1 base, with 7 bases between the two germline ends. This CDR3 comprises 13 residues. CDR3 loop: CASSPTPNTEAFF. Here the CDR3 DNA reads TGCGCCAGCAGCCCGACACCGAACACTGAAGCTTTCTTT.

The rearrangement uses TRBV18 and TRBJ1-5; TRBD1 matches 8 bases. This CDR3 is built from 15 residues. V was pared by 6 bases and J by 4 bases, with 8 bases of the junction left unmatched. Per germline, CDR1 KGHSH and CDR2 LQKENI. In DNA form, the CDR3 reads TGTGCCAGCTCCCTCGGACAGGGAGAAAATCAGCCCCAGCATTTT. Translation: CASSLGQGENQPQHF.

This clone was seen more than once but under ten times. The chain has TRBV28 and TRBJ2-7; weak D call: TRBD1 (6 bases). V was cut by 4 bases and J by 2 bases, with 12 bases left in between. The length of the CDR3 is 14 residues. Germline CDR1 reads MDHEN; CDR2 reads SYDVKM. The chain's CDR3 is CASSSPPGAYEQYF. The CDR3 DNA follows: TGTGCCAGCAGTTCCCCCCCAGGGGCCTACGAGCAGTACTTC.

V is TRBV5-1 and J is TRBJ2-1; 9 nucleotides line up with TRBD2. This CDR3 is built from 13 residues. Germline CDR1 reads SGHRS; CDR2 reads YFSETQ. With 0 bases clipped from V and 12 bases from J, the junction kept 4 bases outside the gene matches. The CDR3 coding sequence is TGCGCCAGCAGCTTGGAGGGAGCGGGGGGGCAGTTCTTC. Translated, it gives CASSLEGAGGQFF.

The chain links TRBV28 to TRBJ1-1, with 8 positions matching TRBD1. This CDR3 is 15 amino acids long. J was trimmed by 1 base and V by 5 bases; bases with no gene match: 6. The germline CDR1 and CDR2 sequences are MDHEN and SYDVKM. CDR3 nucleotides: TGTGCCAGCAGTCTTCACGACAGGGGGAACACTGAAGCTTTCTTT. This codes for CASSLHDRGNTEAFF.

This CDR3 reads CASSRTPEGYNEQFF. In DNA form, the CDR3 reads TGTGCCAGCAGTCGGACCCCGGAGGGCTACAATGAGCAGTTCTTC. V usage is TRBV28 and J usage is TRBJ2-1, with a possible D match to TRBD2 (6 bases). Per the germline V gene, CDR1 is MDHEN and CDR2 is SYDVKM. Trimming left V 5 bases short and J 3 bases short, with 14 bases between. The CDR3 sequence is 15 residues long. Complete variable domain (other parts from reference TRBV28 and TRBJ2-1): DVKVTQSSRYLVKRTGEKVFLECVQDMDHENMFWYRQDPGLGLRLIYFSYDVKMKEKGDIPEGYSVSREKKERFSLILESASTNQTSMYLCASSRTPEGYNEQFFGPGTRLTVL.

About this clone: At one of its ends the junction is not consistent with the germline gene, which may arise from a read error. V is TRBV7-9 and J is TRBJ2-7; 8 nucleotides align to TRBD2. CDR1 is SEHNR and CDR2 is FQNEAQ in the germline V gene (reference sequence). The CDR3 covers 15 residues. Written as DNA, the CDR3 is TGTTCCAGCAGCGGCTCGGGGGGGCCACAAACCGAGCAGTACTTC. Its protein product is CSSSGSGGPQTEQYF. The full variable domain, rest sourced from reference TRBV7-9 and TRBJ2-7, is DTGVSQNPRHKITKRGQNVTFRCDPISEHNRLYWYRQTLGQGPEFLTYFQNEAQLEKSRLLSDRFSAERPKGSFSTLEIQRTEQGDSAMYLCSSSGSGGPQTEQYFGPGTRLTVT.

The V call is TRBV5-1, the J call TRBJ2-4; TRBD1 agrees at 12 bases. CDR1 and CDR2 from the germline V gene are SGHRS and YFSETQ. CDR3 size: 16 residues. After removal of 0 bases from V and 8 bases from J, the junction contained 6 bases not matched to a gene. CDR3 DNA sequence: TGCGCCAGCAGCTTGGTTGGGACAGGGGGCGCGGACATTCAGTACTTC. Amino acids: CASSLVGTGGADIQYF.

This rearrangement joins TRBV7-8 to TRBJ2-1; D may be TRBD2 (6 bases). Germline lookup yields CDR1 SGHVS and CDR2 FQNEAQ. The CDR3 runs to 14 residues. The germline V and J ends were trimmed by 5 bases and 8 bases, with 16 bases remaining between them. CDR3 in DNA: TGTGCCAGCAGCCCGAGCCCTGCGGGGTATGAGCAGTTCTTC. Protein sequence: CASSPSPAGYEQFF.